This T cell receptor beta chain emerged from a study of human T cells and chemical hapten exposure. Overall study context: Patch testing placed 0.01% DPC on the upper back, with readings at 6 days.

TCRdb re-analysed the RACE reads in MiXCR, keeping a single row per CDR3 protein. Of 380,000 or so distinct CDR3 sequences in the sample, around 5.5% were seen once. As for time point: pre-sensitization, week 0. As to treatment: therapeutic diphenylcyclopropenone sensitization with weekly scalp DPC. The CDR3 sequence is 13 residues long. CDR1 and CDR2 from the germline V gene are SNHLY and FYNNEI. The ends were cut back, 8 bases at V and 1 base at J, with 11 bases in the middle. This TCR was sampled from a woman between 18 and 30 years old with alopecia areata. Some clones in this sample may be carry-over from other donors' samples. This sequence joins TRBV2 and TRBJ1-1; D not resolved. The sequencing used whole blood, collected in connection with sensitization to the hapten diphenylcyclopropenone (DPC). In DNA form, the CDR3 reads TGTGCCAGCCGGACGGAAGCGAACACTGAAGCTTTCTTT. This sequence encodes CASRTEANTEAFF.